These 9 T cell receptor beta chains were sequenced from one sample in a study of T cell repertoires in cytomegalovirus infection. TCRdb re-called the reads with MiXCR, one entry per CDR3 protein. The table has roughly 230,000 distinct CDR3 sequences, about 15% seen once. Sequencing was performed on CD8+ T cells from PBMCs. The receptors here all came from a human donor in good health (CMV status not recorded). Some clones in this sample may be carry-over from other donors' samples.

The table lists this clonotype with many counts. This chain joins TRBV28 and TRBJ2-3, with TRBD1 matching over 8 bases. Germline V gene data show CDR1 as MDHEN and CDR2 as SYDVKM. Trimming cost V 6 bases and J 2 bases; bases outside gene matches: 13. This CDR3 is 17 amino acids long. CDR3 protein: CASSQPYRGEDTDTQYF. The DNA for the CDR3 is TGTGCCAGCAGCCAACCTTACAGGGGGGAGGACACAGATACGCAGTATTTT.

The chain combines TRBV19 with TRBJ1-1; D call uncertain. Germline values: CDR1 LNHDA, CDR2 SQIVND (reference sequence). V shed 3 bases and J shed 5 bases, with 10 bases lying between them. The CDR3 has 13 residues. DNA for the CDR3: TGTGCCAGTAGTATTGGGGAAGGGACTGAAGCTTTCTTT. It is translated as CASSIGEGTEAFF.

The chain combines TRBV29-1 with TRBJ2-5; D is possibly TRBD1 (6 bases). Per germline, CDR1 SQVTM and CDR2 ANQGSEA. The CDR3 has 14 residues. Trimming took off 1 base at V and 3 bases at J, with 12 bases between the two ends. CDR3: CSVEVGTMEETQYF. The CDR3 nucleotides read TGCAGCGTTGAAGTAGGGACAATGGAAGAGACCCAGTACTTC.

The sample holds a few counts of this clonotype. V gene TRBV15 combines with J gene TRBJ2-7, with D tentatively TRBD1 or TRBD2 (5 bases each). Germline V lookup: CDR1 LNHNV, CDR2 YYDKDF (reference sequence). V was pared by 5 bases and J by 0 bases, with 14 bases between. The CDR3 length is 15 residues. CDR3 nucleotide sequence: TGTGCCACCAGCCCCGGGGCGCTTCCCTCCTACGAGCAGTACTTC. Translating it yields CATSPGALPSYEQYF.

Comment on this clonotype: With a much larger clone just one base away, this may be a read error. The chain is built from TRBV5-1 and TRBJ2-7; the D gene is possibly TRBD1 (6 bases). The ends were cut back, 1 base at V and 4 bases at J, with 12 bases in the middle. The CDR3 spans 14 residues. Germline V gene sequence: CDR1 SGHRS, CDR2 YFSETQ. The CDR3 DNA follows: TGCGCCAGCAGCTTGAAAACAGGGTTGTACGAGCAGTACTTC. Encoded protein: CASSLKTGLYEQYF.

This clonotype was detected many times. This chain connects TRBV7-2 to TRBJ2-7; TRBD2 matches 9 bases. The V and J ends lost 5 bases and 0 bases, in that order; junction bases with no gene match: 14. CDR3 length equals 18 residues. Germline CDR1 is SGHTA and CDR2 is FQGNSA. CDR3 residues: CASSLSQGLAIISYEQYF. The CDR3 region has the DNA TGTGCCAGCAGCCTATCACAGGGACTAGCAATAATCTCCTACGAGCAGTACTTC.

This clonotype was counted ten times or more. The J gene is TRBJ2-5, the V gene TRBV7-2; D gene uncertain. The V gene's germline CDR1 is SGHTA and CDR2 FQGNSA. The CDR3 extends over 18 amino acids. V was pared by 5 bases and J by 5 bases, with 27 bases between. CDR3 coding DNA: TGTGCCAGCAGCCGCCTAGGGTCGGGCAGGCGTCTGGGGGAGACCCAGTACTTC. Translation gives CASSRLGSGRRLGETQYF. The variable domain in full, with the rest retrieved from reference TRBV7-2 and TRBJ2-5, is GAGVSQSPSNKVTEKGKDVELRCDPISGHTALYWYRQSLGQGLEFLIYFQGNSAPDKSGLPSDRFSAERTGGSVSTLTIQRTQQEDSAVYLCASSRLGSGRRLGETQYFGPGTRLLVL.

This clonotype has more than one count but fewer than ten. The V gene is TRBV11-2, the J gene TRBJ2-1; 10 bases are shared with TRBD1. The CDR3 is made up of 15 amino acids. CDR1 is SGHAT, CDR2 FQNNGV, per germline. V lost 5 bases and J lost 5; bases outside the gene matches: 6. Here the CDR3 DNA reads TGTGCCAGCAGCCCATCCGGGACAGGGGACAATGAGCAGTTCTTC. It encodes CASSPSGTGDNEQFF.

This clonotype occurred a few times. The rearrangement uses TRBV12-3 or TRBV12-4 and TRBJ2-3; 10 bases align to TRBD2. Trimming at V came to 6 bases and at J to 2 bases, leaving 5 bases not matched to a gene. There are 15 residues in the CDR3. CDR3 protein: CASSPTSGDTDTQYF. The CDR3 nucleotides are TGTGCCAGCAGCCCAACTAGCGGGGACACAGATACGCAGTATTTT.